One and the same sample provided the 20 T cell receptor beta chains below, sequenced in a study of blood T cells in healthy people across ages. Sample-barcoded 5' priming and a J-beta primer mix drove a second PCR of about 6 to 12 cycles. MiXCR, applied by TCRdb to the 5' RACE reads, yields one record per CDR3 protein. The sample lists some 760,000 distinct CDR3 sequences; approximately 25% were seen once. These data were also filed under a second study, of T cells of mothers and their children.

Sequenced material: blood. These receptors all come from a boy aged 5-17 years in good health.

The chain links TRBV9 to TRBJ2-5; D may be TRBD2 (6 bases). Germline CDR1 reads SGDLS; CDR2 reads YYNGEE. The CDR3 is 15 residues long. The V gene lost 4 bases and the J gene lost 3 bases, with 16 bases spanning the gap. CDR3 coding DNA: TGTGCCAGCAGCCCCCAGGGCAGGGAGGAAGAGACCCAGTACTTC. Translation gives CASSPQGREEETQYF.

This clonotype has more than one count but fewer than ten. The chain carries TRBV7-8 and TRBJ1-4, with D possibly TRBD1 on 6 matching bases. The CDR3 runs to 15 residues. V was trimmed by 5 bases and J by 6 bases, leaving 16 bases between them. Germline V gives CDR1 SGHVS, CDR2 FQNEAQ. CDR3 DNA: TGTGCCAGCAGCGTAAATACAGGGAGGGATGAAAAACTGTTTTTT. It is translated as CASSVNTGRDEKLFF.

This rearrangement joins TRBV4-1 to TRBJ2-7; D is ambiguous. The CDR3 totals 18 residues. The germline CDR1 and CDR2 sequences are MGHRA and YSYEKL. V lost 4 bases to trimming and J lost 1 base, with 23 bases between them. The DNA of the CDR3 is TGCGCCAGCAGCCCCGAACGGGTCGGTACCAGTCAATCCTACGAGCAGTACTTC. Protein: CASSPERVGTSQSYEQYF.

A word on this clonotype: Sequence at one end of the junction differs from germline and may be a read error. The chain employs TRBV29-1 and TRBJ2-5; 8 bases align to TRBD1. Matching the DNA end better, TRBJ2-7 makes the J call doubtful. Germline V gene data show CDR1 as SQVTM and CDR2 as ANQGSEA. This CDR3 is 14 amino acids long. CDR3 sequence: CSVEADREGNEQYF. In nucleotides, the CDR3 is TGCAGCGTCGAAGCGGACAGGGAAGGTAACGAGCAGTACTTC.

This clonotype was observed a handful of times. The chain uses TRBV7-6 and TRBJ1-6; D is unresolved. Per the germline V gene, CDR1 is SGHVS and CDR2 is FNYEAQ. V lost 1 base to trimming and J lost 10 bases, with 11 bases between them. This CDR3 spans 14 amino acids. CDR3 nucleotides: TGTGCCAGCAGCTTAGGGCCCACTTCCTCACCCCTCCACTTT. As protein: CASSLGPTSSPLHF. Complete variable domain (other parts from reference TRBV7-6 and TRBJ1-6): GAGVSQSPRYKVTKRGQDVALRCDPISGHVSLYWYRQALGQGPEFLTYFNYEAQQDKSGLPNDRFSAERPEGSISTLTIQRTEQRDSAMYRCASSLGPTSSPLHFGNGTRLTVT.

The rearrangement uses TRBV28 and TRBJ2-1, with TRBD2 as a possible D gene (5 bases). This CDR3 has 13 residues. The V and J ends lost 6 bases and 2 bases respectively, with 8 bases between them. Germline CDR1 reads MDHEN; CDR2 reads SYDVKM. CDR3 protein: CASSPGAYNEQFF. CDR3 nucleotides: TGTGCCAGCAGCCCCGGGGCCTACAATGAGCAGTTCTTC.

CDR3 amino acids: CSARGTGWNEKLFF. The CDR3 DNA sequence: TGCAGTGCTAGAGGGACAGGGTGGAATGAAAAACTGTTTTTT. The rearrangement uses TRBV20-1 and TRBJ1-4; 8 bases align to TRBD1. V dropped 1 base and J dropped 5; count of bases not matched to a gene: 3. In germline, CDR1 is DFQATT, CDR2 SNEGSKA (reference sequence). This CDR3 has 14 residues.

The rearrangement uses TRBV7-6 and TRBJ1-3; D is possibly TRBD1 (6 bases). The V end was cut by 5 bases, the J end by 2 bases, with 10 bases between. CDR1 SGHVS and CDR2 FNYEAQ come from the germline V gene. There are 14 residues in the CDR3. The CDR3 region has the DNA TGTGCCAGCAGCCAGGGGATCGCTGGAAACACCATATATTTT. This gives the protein CASSQGIAGNTIYF.

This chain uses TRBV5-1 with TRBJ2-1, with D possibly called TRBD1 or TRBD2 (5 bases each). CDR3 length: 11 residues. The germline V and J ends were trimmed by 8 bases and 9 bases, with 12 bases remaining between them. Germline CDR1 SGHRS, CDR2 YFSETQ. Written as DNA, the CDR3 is TGCGCCAGTGGGGGTATCAGTGAGCAGTTCTTC. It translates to CASGGISEQFF.

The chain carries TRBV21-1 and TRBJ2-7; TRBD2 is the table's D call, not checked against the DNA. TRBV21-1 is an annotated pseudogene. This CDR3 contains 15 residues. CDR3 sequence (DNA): TGTGCCAGCAGCAAAGCTAGCGGGAGTCTGAACGAGCAGTACTTC. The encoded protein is CASSKASGSLNEQYF.

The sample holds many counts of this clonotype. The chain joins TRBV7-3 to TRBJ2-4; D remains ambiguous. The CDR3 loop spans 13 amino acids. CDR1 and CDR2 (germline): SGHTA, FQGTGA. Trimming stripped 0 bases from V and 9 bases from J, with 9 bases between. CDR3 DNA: TGTGCCAGCAGCTTAACGGAGACAACCATTCAGTACTTC. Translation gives CASSLTETTIQYF.

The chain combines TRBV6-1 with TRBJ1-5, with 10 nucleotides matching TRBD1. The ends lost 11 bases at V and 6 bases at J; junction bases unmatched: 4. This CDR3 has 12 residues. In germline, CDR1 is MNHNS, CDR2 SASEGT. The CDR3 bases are TGTGCCGAGGGACAGGGGAGTCAGCCCCAGCATTTT. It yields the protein CAEGQGSQPQHF.

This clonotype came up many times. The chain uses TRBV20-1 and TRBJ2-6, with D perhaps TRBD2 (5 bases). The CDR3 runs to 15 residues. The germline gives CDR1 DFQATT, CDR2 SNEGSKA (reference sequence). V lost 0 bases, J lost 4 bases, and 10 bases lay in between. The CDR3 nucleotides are TGCAGTGCTAGAGACCGGGGAACGGGGGCCAACGTCCTGACTTTC. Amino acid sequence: CSARDRGTGANVLTF.

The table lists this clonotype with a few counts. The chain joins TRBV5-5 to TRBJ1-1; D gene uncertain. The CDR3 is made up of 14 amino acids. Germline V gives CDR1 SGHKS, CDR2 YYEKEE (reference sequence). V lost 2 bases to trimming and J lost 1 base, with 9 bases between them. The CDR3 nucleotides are TGTGCCAGCAGCTTCTTTTGGGGGAACACTGAAGCTTTCTTT. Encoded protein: CASSFFWGNTEAFF.

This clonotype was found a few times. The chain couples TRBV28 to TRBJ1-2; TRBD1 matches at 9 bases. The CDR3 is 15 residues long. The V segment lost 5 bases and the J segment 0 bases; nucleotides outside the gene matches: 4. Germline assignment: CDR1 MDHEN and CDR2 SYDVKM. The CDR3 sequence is CASSSGQGTNYGYTF. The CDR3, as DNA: TGTGCCAGCAGTAGCGGACAGGGGACTAACTATGGCTACACCTTC.

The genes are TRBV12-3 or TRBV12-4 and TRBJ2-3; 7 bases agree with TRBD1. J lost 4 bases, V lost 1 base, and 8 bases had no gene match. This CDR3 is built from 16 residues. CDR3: CASSLGTGPPADTQYF. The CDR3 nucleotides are TGTGCCAGCAGTTTAGGGACAGGACCCCCCGCAGATACGCAGTATTTT.

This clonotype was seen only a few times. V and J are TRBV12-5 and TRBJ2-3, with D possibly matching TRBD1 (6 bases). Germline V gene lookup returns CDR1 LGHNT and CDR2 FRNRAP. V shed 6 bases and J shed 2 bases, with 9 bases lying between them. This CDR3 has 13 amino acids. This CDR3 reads CASGGAITDTQYF. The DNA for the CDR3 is TGTGCTAGTGGGGGGGCAATCACAGATACGCAGTATTTT.

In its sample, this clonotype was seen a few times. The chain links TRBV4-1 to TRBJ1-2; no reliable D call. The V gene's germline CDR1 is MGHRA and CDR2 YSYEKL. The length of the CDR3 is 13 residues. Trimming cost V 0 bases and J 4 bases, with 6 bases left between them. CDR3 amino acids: CASSQDGFYGYTF. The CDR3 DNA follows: TGCGCCAGCAGCCAAGATGGTTTCTATGGCTACACCTTC.

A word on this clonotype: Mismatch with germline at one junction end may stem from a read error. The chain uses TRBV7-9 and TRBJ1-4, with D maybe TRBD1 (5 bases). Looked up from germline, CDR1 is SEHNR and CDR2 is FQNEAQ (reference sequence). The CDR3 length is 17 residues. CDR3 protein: CASSSIVSGTSNKKLFF. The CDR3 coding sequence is TGTGCCAGCAGCTCCATAGTATCCGGGACTTCTAATAAAAAACTGTTTTTT.

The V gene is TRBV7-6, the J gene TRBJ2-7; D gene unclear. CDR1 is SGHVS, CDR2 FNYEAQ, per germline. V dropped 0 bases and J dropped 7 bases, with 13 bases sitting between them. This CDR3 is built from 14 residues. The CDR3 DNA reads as TGTGCCAGCAGCTTAGCGTCCCTTGGTATGGAGCAGTACTTC. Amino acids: CASSLASLGMEQYF.